This T cell receptor beta chain was captured in a study of T cells after yellow fever vaccination. Trimming took off 2 bases at V and 0 bases at J, with 14 bases between the two ends. This CDR3 has 16 residues. CDR1 is MNHEY, CDR2 SVGEGT, per germline. In this sample, this clonotype turned up many times. TCRdb used MiXCR to reprocess the 5' RACE reads, holding one entry per CDR3 protein. The profile covers about 310,000 distinct CDR3 sequences, with around 3.6% appearing a single time and around 22% taken by the ten largest. Sequences were derived from PBMCs, sampled on the day of the yellow fever booster vaccination. This receptor was obtained from a young man who received the YFV17D yellow fever vaccine. The genes are TRBV6-2 or TRBV6-3 and TRBJ2-7; a possible D gene is TRBD1 (6 bases). The CDR3 sequence is CASSYPDRTSSYEQYF. CDR3 sequence (DNA): TGTGCCAGCAGTTACCCGGACAGAACAAGCTCCTACGAGCAGTACTTC.